The 18 T cell receptor beta chains reported below all come from one sample, sequenced in a study of blood T cells in healthy people across ages. Alongside a J-beta primer mix, a sample-barcoded 5' primer served in a second PCR lasting roughly 6 to 11 cycles. One entry per CDR3 protein results from TCRdb running MiXCR on the 5' RACE reads. Of approximately 580,000 distinct CDR3 sequences listed, 24% are singletons. These sequences were also reported in another study, on T cells of mothers and their children.

Sequenced sample: blood. The receptor source for this set is a boy younger than 18 in good health.

J is TRBJ2-7 and V is TRBV6-2 or TRBV6-3; a weak D match, TRBD2 (5 bases). The CDR3 contains 15 residues. Germline CDR1 reads MNHEY; CDR2 reads SVGEGT. V lost 6 bases, J lost 3 bases, and 18 bases lay in between. CDR3 sequence (DNA): TGTGCCAGCAGGACTCCCCGGACTTCGGACTACGAGCAGTACTTC. It translates to CASRTPRTSDYEQYF.

The chain combines TRBV12-3 or TRBV12-4 with TRBJ1-1, with D unresolved. The V end was cut by 4 bases, the J end by 11 bases, with 14 bases between. The CDR3 is 12 residues long. CDR3 residues: CASSSGITPAFF. As DNA, the CDR3 is TGTGCCAGCAGTTCCGGGATTACGCCGGCTTTCTTT.

This clonotype has more than one count but fewer than ten. The rearrangement links TRBV28 to TRBJ1-3; D gene uncertain. The CDR3 runs 13 residues. The germline V gene has CDR1 MDHEN and CDR2 SYDVKM. The germline V and J ends were trimmed by 6 bases and 0 bases, with 6 bases remaining between them. In nucleotides, the CDR3 is TGTGCCAGCAGACCCGACTCTGGAAACACCATATATTTT. Its translation is CASRPDSGNTIYF.

This clonotype was found a few times. The chain joins TRBV20-1 to TRBJ2-4; the match to TRBD2 covers 11 bases. Germline assignment: CDR1 DFQATT and CDR2 SNEGSKA (reference sequence). The CDR3 runs 14 residues. The ends lost 3 bases at V and 7 bases at J; junction bases unmatched: 5. The CDR3 is CSASASGRWNIQYF. The CDR3 DNA reads TGCAGTGCTAGCGCTAGCGGGAGGTGGAACATTCAGTACTTC.

This clonotype was observed many times. The chain is built from TRBV5-4 and TRBJ2-5, with TRBD1 matching 8 bases. This CDR3 is 13 amino acids long. V lost 3 bases to trimming and J lost 5 bases; unmatched junction nucleotides: 3. CDR1 and CDR2 from the germline V gene are SGHNT and YYREEE (reference sequence). This CDR3 is CASSSDRAETQYF. The CDR3 coding sequence is TGTGCCAGCAGCTCGGACAGGGCGGAGACCCAGTACTTC.

The chain has TRBV6-5 and TRBJ2-7; perhaps TRBD1 as D (5 bases). The germline V and J ends were trimmed by 5 bases and 2 bases, with 10 bases remaining between them. The CDR3 length is 13 residues. The germline V gene encodes CDR1 MNHEY and CDR2 SVGAGI. DNA for the CDR3: TGTGCCAGCAGTAATGACAGTCCCTACGAGCAGTACTTC. It specifies CASSNDSPYEQYF.

The chain couples TRBV4-2 to TRBJ2-2, with a tentative D call TRBD1 (5 bases). The CDR3 runs 11 residues. The germline V gene encodes CDR1 LGHNA and CDR2 YNFKEQ. The V and J ends lost 8 bases and 7 bases respectively, with 8 bases between them. DNA of the CDR3: TGTGCCAGCGGGGCGGTCGGGGAGCTGTTTTTT. Its protein product is CASGAVGELFF.

Of note for this clonotype: Sequence at one end of the junction differs from germline and may be a read error. The rearrangement links TRBV9 to TRBJ2-1; TRBD2 matches 7 bases. Germline values: CDR1 SGDLS, CDR2 YYNGEE. There are 12 residues in the CDR3. CDR3 sequence (DNA): TGCGCCAGCAGCGGGGCAGACAATGAGCAGTTCTTC. Amino acids: CASSGADNEQFF.

The chain combines TRBV7-9 with TRBJ2-5, with 10 bases lining up with TRBD2. The better agreement between TRBJ2-1 and the DNA end casts doubt on the J call. This CDR3 spans 15 amino acids. Germline V gene data show CDR1 as SEHNR and CDR2 as FQNEAQ (reference sequence). CDR3 region: CAGGEREGHGDEQFF. The CDR3 nucleotides read TGTGCCGGCGGAGAGCGGGAGGGTCACGGGGATGAGCAGTTCTTC.

A note on this clonotype: One junction end disagrees with the germline gene, perhaps due to a read error. The chain links TRBV29-1 to TRBJ2-2; D might be TRBD1 or TRBD2, each matching 5 bases. The CDR3 spans 14 residues. Germline CDR1 is SQVTM and CDR2 is ANQGSEA. CDR3 sequence reads: CSVGAGKVAGELSF. The CDR3 DNA reads TGCAGCGTCGGGGCAGGGAAAGTGGCCGGGGAGCTGTCTTTT.

This clonotype has a handful of counts. V usage is TRBV4-1 and J usage is TRBJ1-3; D unresolved. The CDR3 spans 15 residues. With 2 bases removed from V and 0 bases from J, the gap between germline ends came to 8 bases. CDR1 and CDR2 from the germline V gene are MGHRA and YSYEKL. CDR3 in amino acids: CASSQRSLSGNTIYF. The CDR3 DNA follows: TGCGCCAGCAGCCAACGATCCCTCTCTGGAAACACCATATATTTT.

V and J are TRBV27 and TRBJ2-7; D ambiguous. The germline V gene has CDR1 MNHEY and CDR2 SMNVEV (reference sequence). Trimming took off 2 bases at V and 6 bases at J, with 8 bases between the two ends. The CDR3 covers 12 residues. DNA for the CDR3: TGTGCCAGCAGTTTACTGTTCGGCGAGCAGTACTTC. This encodes CASSLLFGEQYF.

This clonotype was counted a few times. The chain combines TRBV18 with TRBJ1-5, with D tentatively TRBD1 (5 bases). In germline, CDR1 is KGHSH, CDR2 LQKENI. CDR3 length: 15 residues. Trimming took 2 bases from V and 3 from J, leaving 11 bases between them. DNA of the CDR3: TGTGCCAGCTCACCAGTCCGGGACCACAATCAGCCCCAGCATTTT. This gives the protein CASSPVRDHNQPQHF.

The genes are TRBV20-1 and TRBJ2-7, with D possibly TRBD2 on 5 matching bases. Per the germline V gene, CDR1 is DFQATT and CDR2 is SNEGSKA (reference sequence). The V and J ends lost 2 bases and 2 bases respectively, with 10 bases between them. The CDR3 is made up of 13 amino acids. The CDR3 loop reads CSARLRATYEQYF. In DNA, the CDR3 is TGCAGTGCTAGACTGCGGGCTACCTACGAGCAGTACTTC.

This clonotype was observed a handful of times. The V call is TRBV5-6, the J call TRBJ1-4; 8 nucleotides agree with TRBD1. Germline V gene data show CDR1 as SGHDT and CDR2 as YYEEEE. The CDR3 length is 15 residues. V dropped 0 bases and J dropped 13; count of bases not matched to a gene: 11. The CDR3: CASSLAGTGQGGLFF. CDR3 sequence (DNA): TGTGCCAGCAGCTTGGCTGGGACAGGCCAAGGGGGACTGTTTTTT. The full variable domain, in which reference TRBV5-6 and TRBJ1-4 provide the parts outside the CDR3, is DAGVTQSPTHLIKTRGQQVTLRCSPKSGHDTVSWYQQALGQGPQFIFQYYEEEERQRGNFPDRFSGHQFPNYSSELNVNALLLGDSALYLCASSLAGTGQGGLFFGSGTQLSVL.

This clonotype was counted a few times. The chain is built from TRBV5-1 and TRBJ1-1, with TRBD1 identical over 9 bases. V lost 4 bases to trimming and J lost 5 bases; unmatched junction nucleotides: 6. Germline CDR1 reads SGHRS; CDR2 reads YFSETQ. The CDR3 extends over 14 amino acids. CDR3 in amino acids: CASSVQGARTEAFF. The CDR3 coding sequence is TGCGCCAGCAGCGTACAGGGGGCGCGGACTGAAGCTTTCTTT.

This chain links TRBV14 with TRBJ1-2, with no clear D. The CDR3 is made up of 14 amino acids. Per the germline V gene, CDR1 is SGHDN and CDR2 is FVKESK. Deletions cut 4 bases from V and 2 bases from J, with 11 bases between. DNA for the CDR3: TGTGCCAGCAGCCCCCCCTCGAGGAACTATGGCTACACCTTC. As protein: CASSPPSRNYGYTF.

This clonotype has a count of ten or more. This chain uses TRBV15 with TRBJ1-6; D call uncertain. Germline V gives CDR1 LNHNV, CDR2 YYDKDF (reference sequence). The germline V and J ends were trimmed by 0 bases and 7 bases, with 7 bases remaining between them. The CDR3 loop spans 14 amino acids. The CDR3 DNA is TGTGCCACCAGCAGAGAGTGGACCAATTCACCCCTCCACTTT. Amino acid sequence: CATSREWTNSPLHF. Full variable domain (outside the CDR3, taken from reference TRBV15 and TRBJ1-6): DAMVIQNPRYQVTQFGKPVTLSCSQTLNHNVMYWYQQKSSQAPKLLFHYYDKDFNNEADTPDNFQSRRPNTSFCFLDIRSPGLGDTAMYLCATSREWTNSPLHFGNGTRLTVT.